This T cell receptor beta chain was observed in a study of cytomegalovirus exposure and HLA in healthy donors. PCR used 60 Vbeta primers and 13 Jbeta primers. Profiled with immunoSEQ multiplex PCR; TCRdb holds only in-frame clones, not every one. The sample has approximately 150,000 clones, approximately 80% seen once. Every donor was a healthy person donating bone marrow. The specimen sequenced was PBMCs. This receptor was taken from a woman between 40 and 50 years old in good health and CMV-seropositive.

The CDR3 spells CASSLGQGILGGYTF. CDR3 nucleotides: TGTGCCAGCAGCTTGGGACAGGGGATTTTGGGTGGCTACACCTTC. This chain connects TRBV5-4 to TRBJ1-2; 8 positions agree with TRBD1. The CDR3 has 15 residues. Germline V gene lookup returns CDR1 SGHNT and CDR2 YYREEE (reference sequence). Trimming took 0 bases from V and 7 from J; bases not matched to a gene: 8. The full variable domain, rest sourced from reference TRBV5-4 and TRBJ1-2, is ETGVTQSPTHLIKTRGQQVTLRCSSQSGHNTVSWYQQALGQGPQFIFQYYREEENGRGNFPPRFSGLQFPNYSSELNVNALELDDSALYLCASSLGQGILGGYTFGSGTRLTVV.